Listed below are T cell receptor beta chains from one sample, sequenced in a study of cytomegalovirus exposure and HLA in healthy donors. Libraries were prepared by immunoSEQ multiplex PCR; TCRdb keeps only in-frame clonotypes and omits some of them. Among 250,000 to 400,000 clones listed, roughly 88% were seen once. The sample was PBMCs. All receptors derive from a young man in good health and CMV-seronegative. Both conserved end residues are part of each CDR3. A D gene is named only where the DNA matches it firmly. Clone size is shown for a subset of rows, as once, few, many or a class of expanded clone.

cdr3_aa: CASSASGTGVNEQYF
cdr3_nt: TGTGCCAGCAGCGCGTCCGGGACAGGGGTCAACGAGCAGTACTTC
clone_size: once
cdr3_length: 15
d_call: TRBD1
j_call: TRBJ2-7
v_call: TRBV7-2

cdr3_aa: CASSPPSGLALTDTQYF
cdr3_nt: TGTGCCAGCTCACCACCATCCGGACTAGCCCTGACAGATACGCAGTATTTT
clone_size: .
cdr3_length: 17
d_call: TRBD2
j_call: TRBJ2-3
v_call: TRBV18

cdr3_aa: CASSLGDTNYGYTF
cdr3_nt: TGTGCCAGCAGCTTAGGAGATACTAACTATGGCTACACCTTC
clone_size: .
cdr3_length: 14
d_call: .
j_call: TRBJ1-2
v_call: TRBV7-9

cdr3_aa: CAWREGRESPLHF
cdr3_nt: TGTGCCTGGAGGGAGGGGCGGGAATCACCCCTCCACTTT
clone_size: .
cdr3_length: 13
d_call: .
j_call: TRBJ1-6
v_call: TRBV30

cdr3_aa: CASSYSPGDNYGYTF
cdr3_nt: TGTGCCAGCAGTTACTCGCCAGGGGATAACTATGGCTACACCTTC
clone_size: .
cdr3_length: 15
d_call: .
j_call: TRBJ1-2
v_call: TRBV6-5

cdr3_aa: CASSPDGGNTEAFF
cdr3_nt: TGTGCCAGCTCACCCGACGGAGGAAACACTGAAGCTTTCTTT
clone_size: .
cdr3_length: 14
d_call: .
j_call: TRBJ1-1
v_call: TRBV18

cdr3_aa: CASREPGQARLKQYF
cdr3_nt: TGTGCCAGCAGAGAACCGGGACAGGCCCGCTTGAAGCAGTACTTC
clone_size: .
cdr3_length: 15
d_call: TRBD1
j_call: TRBJ2-7
v_call: TRBV11-2

cdr3_aa: CSAYPGQGSYNEQFF
cdr3_nt: TGCAGCGCATACCCGGGACAGGGATCCTACAATGAGCAGTTCTTC
clone_size: .
cdr3_length: 15
d_call: TRBD1
j_call: TRBJ2-1
v_call: TRBV29-1

cdr3_aa: CASRQTGEPEAFF
cdr3_nt: TGTGCCAGTAGGCAGACAGGGGAACCTGAAGCTTTCTTT
clone_size: .
cdr3_length: 13
d_call: TRBD1
j_call: TRBJ1-1
v_call: TRBV19

cdr3_aa: CASTETGGNSYEQYF
cdr3_nt: TGTGCCAGCACCGAAACAGGGGGAAACTCCTACGAGCAGTACTTC
clone_size: .
cdr3_length: 15
d_call: TRBD1
j_call: TRBJ2-7
v_call: TRBV7-9

cdr3_aa: CASSLERVGGGETQYF
cdr3_nt: TGCGCCAGCAGCTTGGAGCGGGTTGGCGGGGGAGAGACCCAGTACTTC
clone_size: .
cdr3_length: 16
d_call: TRBD2
j_call: TRBJ2-5
v_call: TRBV5-1

cdr3_aa: CASSDGQGRYGYTF
cdr3_nt: TGTGCCAGCAGTGATGGACAGGGCCGATATGGCTACACCTTC
clone_size: .
cdr3_length: 14
d_call: TRBD1
j_call: TRBJ1-2
v_call: TRBV6-6

cdr3_aa: CASSPTQGRNEQFF
cdr3_nt: TGTGCCAGCAGTCCCACACAGGGTAGGAATGAGCAGTTCTTC
clone_size: .
cdr3_length: 14
d_call: .
j_call: TRBJ2-1
v_call: TRBV27

cdr3_aa: CATSRGAAQETQYF
cdr3_nt: TGTGCCACCAGCAGAGGAGCCGCCCAAGAGACCCAGTACTTC
clone_size: .
cdr3_length: 14
d_call: .
j_call: TRBJ2-5
v_call: TRBV15

cdr3_aa: CASSRGTEQYF
cdr3_nt: TGCGCCAGCAGCAGGGGGACAGAGCAGTACTTC
clone_size: .
cdr3_length: 11
d_call: .
j_call: TRBJ2-7
v_call: TRBV5-1

cdr3_aa: CASSGGAVNTEAFF
cdr3_nt: TGTGCCAGCAGTGGCGGGGCGGTGAACACTGAAGCTTTCTTT
clone_size: .
cdr3_length: 14
d_call: .
j_call: TRBJ1-1
v_call: TRBV6-6

cdr3_aa: CASSPAGVETQYF
cdr3_nt: TGTGCCAGCAGCCCCGCGGGGGTCGAGACCCAGTACTTC
clone_size: once
cdr3_length: 13
d_call: TRBD2
j_call: TRBJ2-5
v_call: TRBV7-7

cdr3_aa: CASRQSGGGNQPQHF
cdr3_nt: TGTGCCAGTAGACAGTCGGGGGGAGGCAATCAGCCCCAGCATTTT
clone_size: .
cdr3_length: 15
d_call: .
j_call: TRBJ1-5
v_call: TRBV19

cdr3_aa: CASSPWTGANTEAFF
cdr3_nt: TGTGCCAGTAGTCCATGGACAGGGGCGAACACTGAAGCTTTCTTT
clone_size: .
cdr3_length: 15
d_call: TRBD1
j_call: TRBJ1-1
v_call: TRBV19

cdr3_aa: CASSFADRGNTEAFF
cdr3_nt: TGCGCCAGCAGCTTCGCGGACAGGGGAAACACTGAAGCTTTCTTT
clone_size: .
cdr3_length: 15
d_call: TRBD1
j_call: TRBJ1-1
v_call: TRBV5-1

cdr3_aa: CASSPHPGETQYF
cdr3_nt: TGTGCCAGCTCACCCCATCCAGGGGAGACCCAGTACTTC
clone_size: .
cdr3_length: 13
d_call: .
j_call: TRBJ2-5
v_call: TRBV18

cdr3_aa: CASSMAQGRNSPLHF
cdr3_nt: TGTGCCAGTAGTATGGCACAGGGTCGGAATTCACCCCTCCACTTT
clone_size: .
cdr3_length: 15
d_call: .
j_call: TRBJ1-6
v_call: TRBV19

cdr3_aa: CASSASGGPRDTQYF
cdr3_nt: TGTGCCAGCAGTGCCTCCGGGGGGCCAAGAGATACGCAGTATTTT
clone_size: .
cdr3_length: 15
d_call: .
j_call: TRBJ2-3
v_call: TRBV25-1

cdr3_aa: CATSRAGTGAYEQYF
cdr3_nt: TGTGCCACCAGCAGAGCTGGGACAGGGGCCTACGAGCAGTACTTC
clone_size: .
cdr3_length: 15
d_call: TRBD1
j_call: TRBJ2-7
v_call: TRBV15

cdr3_aa: CAWSPGHASEKLFF
cdr3_nt: TGTGCCTGGAGTCCGGGACACGCGAGCGAAAAACTGTTTTTT
clone_size: .
cdr3_length: 14
d_call: .
j_call: TRBJ1-4
v_call: TRBV30

cdr3_aa: CASSFSYRGSGEKLFF
cdr3_nt: TGCGCCAGCAGCTTCTCGTACAGGGGAAGTGGTGAAAAACTGTTTTTT
clone_size: .
cdr3_length: 16
d_call: TRBD1
j_call: TRBJ1-4
v_call: TRBV5-1

cdr3_aa: CASSPQDRGSYGYTF
cdr3_nt: TGTGCCAGCAGTCCCCAGGACAGGGGGAGCTATGGCTACACCTTC
clone_size: .
cdr3_length: 15
d_call: TRBD1
j_call: TRBJ1-2
v_call: TRBV27

cdr3_aa: CASSLVGAGVRAKNIQYF
cdr3_nt: TGTGCCAGCAGCTTAGTTGGGGCAGGGGTGAGAGCCAAAAACATTCAGTACTTC
clone_size: .
cdr3_length: 18
d_call: .
j_call: TRBJ2-4
v_call: TRBV7-2

cdr3_aa: CASSLIGVGVGYTF
cdr3_nt: TGTGCCAGCAGTTTAATTGGGGTCGGGGTTGGCTACACCTTC
clone_size: .
cdr3_length: 14
d_call: .
j_call: TRBJ1-2
v_call: TRBV27

cdr3_aa: CASSLAGGSGANVLTF
cdr3_nt: TGTGCCAGCAGTCTGGCGGGAGGCTCTGGGGCCAACGTCCTGACTTTC
clone_size: .
cdr3_length: 16
d_call: TRBD2
j_call: TRBJ2-6
v_call: TRBV2

cdr3_aa: CASSLGNRQNSYEQYF
cdr3_nt: TGTGCCAGCAGCTTAGGTAACAGGCAAAACTCCTACGAGCAGTACTTC
clone_size: .
cdr3_length: 16
d_call: .
j_call: TRBJ2-7
v_call: TRBV11-2

cdr3_aa: CASSSSGRSTDTQYF
cdr3_nt: TGCGCCAGCAGCTCTAGCGGGCGCAGCACAGATACGCAGTATTTT
clone_size: .
cdr3_length: 15
d_call: TRBD2
j_call: TRBJ2-3
v_call: TRBV5-1

cdr3_aa: CASSPAQGTFDYEQYF
cdr3_nt: TGCGCCAGCAGCCCGGCACAGGGGACGTTTGACTACGAGCAGTACTTC
clone_size: .
cdr3_length: 16
d_call: TRBD1
j_call: TRBJ2-7
v_call: TRBV5-1

cdr3_aa: CSVEAQGLAFF
cdr3_nt: TGCAGCGTTGAGGCCCAGGGCCTAGCTTTCTTT
clone_size: .
cdr3_length: 11
d_call: .
j_call: TRBJ1-1
v_call: TRBV29-1

cdr3_aa: CASSATGQAGANVLTF
cdr3_nt: TGTGCCAGCAGTGCCACAGGGCAGGCTGGGGCCAACGTCCTGACTTTC
clone_size: .
cdr3_length: 16
d_call: .
j_call: TRBJ2-6
v_call: TRBV27

cdr3_aa: CSPNVRGYTF
cdr3_nt: TGCAGTCCCAACGTGCGAGGCTACACCTTC
clone_size: .
cdr3_length: 10
d_call: .
j_call: TRBJ1-2
v_call: TRBV20-1

cdr3_aa: CASSYSSGGASYEQYF
cdr3_nt: TGTGCCAGCAGTTACTCTAGCGGGGGGGCCTCATACGAGCAGTACTTC
clone_size: .
cdr3_length: 16
d_call: TRBD2
j_call: TRBJ2-7
v_call: TRBV6-5

cdr3_aa: CASSSRRQANTEAFF
cdr3_nt: TGTGCCAGCAGTTCAAGACGGCAGGCGAACACTGAAGCTTTCTTT
clone_size: .
cdr3_length: 15
d_call: .
j_call: TRBJ1-1
v_call: TRBV6-6

cdr3_aa: CASSQTDRPGGYQPQHF
cdr3_nt: TGCGCCAGCAGCCAAACCGACCGGCCCGGGGGGTATCAGCCCCAGCATTTT
clone_size: .
cdr3_length: 17
d_call: .
j_call: TRBJ1-5
v_call: TRBV4-3

cdr3_aa: CASSLSGGESYEQYF
cdr3_nt: TGTGCCAGCAGTTTATCTGGGGGGGAAAGCTACGAGCAGTACTTC
clone_size: .
cdr3_length: 15
d_call: TRBD2
j_call: TRBJ2-7
v_call: TRBV27

cdr3_aa: CASSLGTSGGRDTQYF
cdr3_nt: TGTGCCAGCAGCTTGGGGACTAGCGGGGGTCGGGATACGCAGTATTTT
clone_size: .
cdr3_length: 16
d_call: TRBD2
j_call: TRBJ2-3
v_call: TRBV5-4